The present TCR beta chain was sequenced within a study of beta chain features in type 1 diabetes. CDR3 length equals 14 residues. Germline values: CDR1 MDHEN, CDR2 SYDVKM. The V segment lost 7 bases and the J segment 2 bases; nucleotides outside the gene matches: 4. The sequenced template was cDNA made from the entire isolated RNA. Using immunoSEQ multiplex PCR, the repertoire was profiled, and TCRdb retains in-frame clones only, with some absent. The data contain about 180,000 clones, 10% to 15% of them singletons. In this sample, this clone turned up a few times. The chain links TRBV28 to TRBJ1-2; 10 nucleotides match TRBD1. The origin of this receptor is a woman younger than 35 in good health. The specimen sequenced was central memory CD4+ T cells from blood. This CDR3 reads CASTRQGANYGYTF. The CDR3 bases are TGTGCCAGCACCCGACAGGGGGCGAACTATGGCTACACCTTC.